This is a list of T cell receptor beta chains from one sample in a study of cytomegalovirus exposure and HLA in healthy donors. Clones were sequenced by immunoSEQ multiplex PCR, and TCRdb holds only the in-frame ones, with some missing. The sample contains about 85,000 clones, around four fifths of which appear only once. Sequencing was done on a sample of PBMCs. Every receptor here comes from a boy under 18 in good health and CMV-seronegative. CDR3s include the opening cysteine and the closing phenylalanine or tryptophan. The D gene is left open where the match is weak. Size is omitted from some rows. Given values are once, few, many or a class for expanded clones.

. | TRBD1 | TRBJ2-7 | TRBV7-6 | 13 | CASSPPTGVEQYF | TGTGCCAGCAGCCCCCCGACAGGGGTCGAGCAGTACTTC
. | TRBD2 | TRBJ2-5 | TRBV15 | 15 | CATSRDRGSGETQYF | TGTGCCACCAGCAGAGATCGCGGTAGCGGGGAGACCCAGTACTTC
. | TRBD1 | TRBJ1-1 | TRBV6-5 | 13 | CASSPQGVAEAFF | TGTGCCAGCAGTCCTCAGGGGGTTGCTGAAGCTTTCTTT
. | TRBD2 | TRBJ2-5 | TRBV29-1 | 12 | CSAGGVYETQYF | TGCAGCGCCGGGGGGGTCTACGAGACCCAGTACTTC
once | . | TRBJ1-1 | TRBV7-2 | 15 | CASSEGRVGNTEAFF | TGTGCCAGCAGCGAGGGGAGGGTCGGGAACACTGAAGCTTTCTTT
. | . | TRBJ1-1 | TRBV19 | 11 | CASDKRVTAFF | TGTGCCAGCGATAAGAGAGTAACAGCTTTCTTT
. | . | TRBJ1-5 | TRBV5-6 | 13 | CASSLGRDQPQHF | TGTGCCAGCAGCTTGGGGAGAGATCAGCCCCAGCATTTT
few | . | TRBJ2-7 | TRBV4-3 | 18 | CASSHSEYRTWSSYEQYF | TGCGCCAGCAGCCACTCAGAGTACAGGACCTGGAGCTCCTACGAGCAGTACTTC
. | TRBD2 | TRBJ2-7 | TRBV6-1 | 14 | CASRGLAGDYEQYF | TGTGCCAGCAGGGGACTAGCGGGCGATTACGAGCAGTACTTC
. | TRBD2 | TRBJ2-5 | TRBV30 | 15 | CAWRRTSGSRETQYF | TGTGCCTGGAGGAGGACTAGCGGGAGCAGAGAGACCCAGTACTTC
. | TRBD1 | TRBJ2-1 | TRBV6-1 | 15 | CASRTGRSSYNEQFF | TGTGCCAGTAGGACAGGTCGAAGCTCCTACAATGAGCAGTTCTTC
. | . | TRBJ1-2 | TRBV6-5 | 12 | CASSYLGRGYTF | TGTGCCAGCAGTTACTTAGGGAGAGGCTACACCTTC
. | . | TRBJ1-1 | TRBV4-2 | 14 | CASSQDLVSRVPFF | TGTGCCAGCAGCCAAGATCTGGTTTCGCGGGTGCCTTTCTTT
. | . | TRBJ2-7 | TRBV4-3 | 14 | CASSQVRGTYEQYF | TGCGCCAGCAGCCAAGTCCGCGGAACCTACGAGCAGTACTTC
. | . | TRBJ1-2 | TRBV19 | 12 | CASTGLNYGYTF | TGTGCCTCAACAGGGCTTAACTATGGCTACACCTTC
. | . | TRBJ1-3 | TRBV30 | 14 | CAWRVRTPGNTIYF | TGTGCCTGGAGGGTACGGACACCTGGAAACACCATATATTTT
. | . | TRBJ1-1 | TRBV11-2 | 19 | CASSLGASGLTHRYTEAFF | TGTGCCAGCAGCTTAGGGGCGTCGGGACTCACTCACCGGTACACTGAAGCTTTCTTT
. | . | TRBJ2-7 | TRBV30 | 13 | CAWSERITYEQYF | TGTGCCTGGAGTGAGCGCATTACCTACGAGCAGTACTTC
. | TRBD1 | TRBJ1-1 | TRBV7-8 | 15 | CASSWKPYRGDEAFF | TGTGCCAGCAGCTGGAAACCCTACAGGGGAGATGAAGCTTTCTTT
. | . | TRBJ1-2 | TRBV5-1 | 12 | CASSGGVYGYTF | TGCGCCAGCAGTGGCGGAGTCTATGGCTACACCTTC
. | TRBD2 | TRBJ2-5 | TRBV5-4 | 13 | CASSPQREQSQYF | TGTGCCAGCAGCCCACAGCGGGAGCAGTCCCAGTACTTC
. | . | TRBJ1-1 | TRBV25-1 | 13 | CASSEWGDSEAFF | TGTGCCAGCAGTGAGTGGGGGGATTCTGAAGCTTTCTTT
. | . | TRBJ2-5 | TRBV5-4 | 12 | CASSLGRETQYF | TGTGCCAGCAGCTTGGGTAGAGAGACCCAGTACTTC
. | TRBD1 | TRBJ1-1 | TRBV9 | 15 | CASSLEGGGRTEAFF | TGTGCCAGCAGCTTAGAAGGGGGCGGGAGGACTGAAGCTTTCTTT
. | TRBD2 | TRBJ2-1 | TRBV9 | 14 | CASSAGLGYNEQFF | TGTGCCAGCAGCGCGGGACTAGGGTACAATGAGCAGTTCTTC
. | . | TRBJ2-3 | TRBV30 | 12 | CAWSVQGDTQYF | TGTGCCTGGAGTGTACAGGGAGATACGCAGTATTTT
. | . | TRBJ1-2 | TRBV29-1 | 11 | CSVQQDFGTFF | TGCAGCGTTCAACAAGATTTTGGCACCTTCTTC
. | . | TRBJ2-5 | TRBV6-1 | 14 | CASSEAGGQETQYF | TGTGCCAGCAGTGAAGCGGGGGGACAAGAGACCCAGTACTTC
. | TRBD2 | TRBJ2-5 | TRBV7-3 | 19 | CASSPSGVAGALYQETQYF | TGTGCCAGCAGCCCCTCTGGGGTAGCGGGGGCCCTGTACCAAGAGACCCAGTACTTC
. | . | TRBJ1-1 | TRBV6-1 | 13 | CASIEGDVTEAFF | TGTGCCAGCATAGAGGGGGACGTAACTGAAGCTTTCTTT
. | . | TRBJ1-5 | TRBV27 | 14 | CASSLAGNNQPQHF | TGTGCCAGCAGTTTGGCCGGGAACAATCAGCCCCAGCATTTT
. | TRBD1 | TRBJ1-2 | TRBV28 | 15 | CASSSQGATPWGYTF | TGTGCCAGCAGTTCACAGGGGGCCACGCCTTGGGGCTACACCTTC
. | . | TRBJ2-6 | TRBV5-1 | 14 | CASSSETGANVLTF | TGCGCCAGCAGCTCCGAGACTGGGGCCAACGTCCTGACTTTC
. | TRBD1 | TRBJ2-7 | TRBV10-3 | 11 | CAISDYRGQYF | TGTGCCATCAGTGATTACAGGGGGCAGTACTTC
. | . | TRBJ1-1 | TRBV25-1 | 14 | CASSEFGQIGEAFF | TGTGCCAGCAGTGAATTCGGACAGATAGGTGAAGCTTTCTTT
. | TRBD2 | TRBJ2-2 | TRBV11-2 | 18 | CASSVIPPGLAVPGELFF | TGTGCCAGCAGCGTGATCCCCCCGGGACTAGCGGTACCCGGGGAGCTGTTTTTT
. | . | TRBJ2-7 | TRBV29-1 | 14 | CSVEDRMSAGEQYF | TGCAGCGTTGAAGACCGGATGAGTGCGGGCGAGCAGTACTTC
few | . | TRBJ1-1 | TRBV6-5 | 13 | CASSYSSNTEAFF | TGTGCCAGCAGTTACAGCTCGAACACTGAAGCTTTCTTT
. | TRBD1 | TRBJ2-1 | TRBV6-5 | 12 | CASSPTGTGEFF | TGTGCCAGCAGTCCTACCGGGACAGGGGAGTTCTTC
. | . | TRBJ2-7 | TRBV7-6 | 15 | CASSNRAGQGYEQYF | TGTGCCAGCAGCAACCGGGCAGGCCAGGGCTACGAGCAGTACTTC
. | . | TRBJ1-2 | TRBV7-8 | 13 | CASKMVDSSGYTF | TGTGCCAGCAAAATGGTGGACAGCAGTGGCTACACCTTC
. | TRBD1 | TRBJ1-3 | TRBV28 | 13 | CASSTGTGKAIYF | TGTGCCAGCAGTACCGGGACAGGGAAGGCCATATATTTT
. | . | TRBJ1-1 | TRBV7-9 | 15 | CASSLRGQGDTEAFF | TGTGCCAGCAGCTTAAGAGGCCAAGGGGACACTGAAGCTTTCTTT
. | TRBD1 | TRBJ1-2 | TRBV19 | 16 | CASSIQEGATNYGYTF | TGTGCCAGTAGTATACAGGAGGGGGCCACTAACTATGGCTACACCTTC
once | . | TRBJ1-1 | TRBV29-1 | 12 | CSVERGSTEAFF | TGCAGCGTTGAACGGGGTAGCACTGAAGCTTTCTTT
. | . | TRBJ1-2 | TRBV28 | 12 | CASSLQYYGYTF | TGTGCCAGCAGTTTACAGTACTATGGCTACACCTTC
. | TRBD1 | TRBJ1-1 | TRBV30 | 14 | CAWTLGQGYTEAFF | TGTGCCTGGACTCTGGGACAGGGATACACTGAAGCTTTCTTT
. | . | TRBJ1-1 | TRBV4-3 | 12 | CASSQGQSEAFF | TGCGCCAGCAGCCAAGGGCAAAGTGAAGCTTTCTTT
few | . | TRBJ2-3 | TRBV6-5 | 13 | CASSPQGTDTQYF | TGTGCCAGCAGCCCCCAGGGTACAGATACGCAGTATTTT
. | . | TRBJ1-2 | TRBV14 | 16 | CASSPSGVLSDYGYTF | TGTGCCAGCAGCCCCTCCGGGGTCCTGTCTGACTATGGCTACACCTTC
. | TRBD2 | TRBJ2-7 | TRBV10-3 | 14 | CAISALAGAYEQYF | TGTGCCATCAGTGCGCTAGCGGGGGCCTACGAGCAGTACTTC
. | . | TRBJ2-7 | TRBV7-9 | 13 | CASSLEGQREQYF | TGTGCCAGCAGCTTAGAAGGACAGAGAGAGCAGTACTTC
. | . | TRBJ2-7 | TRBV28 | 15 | CASSQDSNISYEQYF | TGTGCCAGCAGCCAGGACAGCAACATCTCCTACGAGCAGTACTTC
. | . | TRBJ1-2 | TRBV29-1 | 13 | CSATPGDRRGYTF | TGCAGCGCAACCCCAGGGGACCGAAGGGGCTACACCTTC
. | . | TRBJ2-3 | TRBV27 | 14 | CASNAAGAADTQYF | TGTGCCAGCAATGCTGCTGGGGCCGCAGATACGCAGTATTTT
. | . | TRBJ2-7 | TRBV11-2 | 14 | CASSSGTGGHEQYF | TGTGCCAGCAGTTCCGGGACGGGGGGCCACGAGCAGTACTTC
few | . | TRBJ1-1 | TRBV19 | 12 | CASSIGAGDAFF | TGTGCCAGTAGTATAGGGGCGGGGGACGCTTTCTTT
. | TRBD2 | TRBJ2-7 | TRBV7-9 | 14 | CASSSSGEVYEQYF | TGTGCCAGCAGCTCGAGCGGGGAGGTCTACGAGCAGTACTTC
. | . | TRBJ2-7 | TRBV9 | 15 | CASSPSGLTSYEQYF | TGTGCCAGCAGCCCGAGTGGGCTAACATCCTACGAGCAGTACTTC